This TCR beta chain was retrieved from a study of CXCR3-negative and CXCR3-positive naive CD8 T cells. Whole-study context: Libraries each contributed about 1.5 +/- 0.3 million TRB reads, for about 135 million in total.

Germline assignment: CDR1 DFQATT and CDR2 SNEGSKA (reference sequence). The CDR3 covers 14 residues. Remarks on this clonotype: The target antigen is unknown.

The study, taken as a whole, reports: Memory, not naive, CXCR3-negative and CXCR3-positive cells differed in TRBV-TRBJ usage. Most assays used freshly isolated PBMCs, as cryopreservation partially reduced CXCR3. Each naive subset displayed comparably high diversity, whereas memory CD8+ cells displayed much lower diversity.

The TRB cDNA libraries were prepared by 5' RACE with UMI labels. TCRdb reprocessed the 5' RACE reads and keeps a single row for each CDR3 protein, giving no DNA. The sample data list 65,000 to 75,000 distinct CDR3 sequences. The sequence derives from a human donor in good health. Some clones in this sample may be carry-over from other donors' samples. The chain uses TRBV20-1 and TRBJ2-7; absent DNA, TCRdb's TRBD2 call cannot be checked. Material: naive CXCR3- CD8+ T cells from blood. The sample's subset: CD45RO-CCR7+CD27+CD95- naive CD8+ T cells lacking CXCR3 (TNR3-). CDR3 sequence: CSANSGGAANEQYF.